This T cell receptor (beta chain) was identified in a study of cytomegalovirus exposure and HLA in healthy donors (dated by TCRdb to about 2017). Regarding the research as a whole: A later analysis indicated that the 90 to 150 validation repertoires were generated on the platform also employed for the 650 to 850 repertoires of the first cohort. The study aimed to test whether signatures of past pathogen exposure could be identified by cataloging public T cell receptors. Along with the roughly 670-subject first cohort, a separate validation cohort of some 130 different subjects was used. The study combined high-throughput TCR immunosequencing, statistical association of individual TCRs with disease status, and machine learning to predict cytomegalovirus infection status.

Findings and caveats that apply to the study as a whole: The validation cohort had no HLA typing available for a later analysis, so co-occurrence within that cohort was assessed over all 120 or so repertoires. The authors suggested that the approach could potentially be generalized to other disease states and immunological phenotypes. Subsequent analysis determined that TCRs grouped into clusters in the first cohort also showed a tendency toward co-occurrence across the 130 or so validation repertoires, and 85% to 95% of cluster scores exceeded 0. In vitro tests confirmed that three of the cytomegalovirus-associated TCR beta chains recognize cytomegalovirus antigens. A total of roughly 160 TCR beta chains were listed by the study as associated with cytomegalovirus. In both the original and validation cohorts, the classifier was reported to diagnose cytomegalovirus status with high specificity and sensitivity. Most TCR sequences were seen in very few donors, while some public TCRs were found in many individuals.

The library was obtained by the immunoSEQ multiplex PCR assay. The study's own analysis went as follows. A statistical classification framework was built to diagnose cytomegalovirus status from the catalog of TCR beta chain sequences. Here the immuneACCESS table is served through TCRdb, limited to in-frame sequences with V and J called. Missing clones are a known gap in these copies; in checked studies unresolved V genes cover under half, and the rest lacks a known reason. The D gene and trimming were derived from the DNA, and the V and J assignments and clone size from that table. Across this sample there are roughly 270,000 clones, with 88% seen only once. 0.92% of the sample lies in the top ten. This clone has only one observation. There is no known antigen for this receptor. Per-base quality was not reported, and no clone a single base away is much larger than it. Separate from the approximately 700-subject first cohort, the validation cohort of some 130 subjects was the group to which the donors belonged.

Between the V and J ends, shortened by 5 bases and 6 bases respectively, the junction contains 4 bases. CDR1 and CDR2, looked up from the germline V gene (reference sequence), are LNHDA and SQIVND. Including cysteine and phenylalanine, the CDR3 has 11 amino acids. The entry retains the CDR3 DNA only, 33 bases that are in frame from base 1. The sequenced sample was PBMCs. This receptor was taken from a woman between 18 and 30 years old in good health and CMV-seronegative. The receptor chain draws on TRBV19 and TRBJ2-2; there is no confident call for the D gene. The DNA sequence reads TGTGCCAGTAGTTCGGCCGGGGAGCTGTTTTTT. This codes for CASSSAGELFF.